This paragraph covers one T cell receptor (beta chain) sequence. This clone has a count of ten or more. No cognate antigen has been identified for it. No base quality information exists; no much larger clone differs at one position. The data derive from a study of T cells after posttransplantation cyclophosphamide (TCRdb year 2016). At the level of the whole study: Using TRB sequencing, the study followed how the T cell repertoire reconstituted after myeloablative bone marrow transplantation in which posttransplantation cyclophosphamide served as GVHD prophylaxis. In 3 patients, TRB sequencing was also performed on up to roughly 3 more blood samples taken 2 to 5.2 years after transplant, and in 4 patients, pretransplant blood was also TRB-sequenced. TRA and TRB clonality were tightly correlated in 9 or 10 samples, so subsequent TCR analyses focused on TRB only. TRB sequencing was performed on blood from all 35 or so PTCy patients with 1-year posttransplant specimens. Public TRB sequences were compared against a database of over 3,000 sequences linked to responses to pathogens, tumor antigens, self-antigens and alloantigens. Samples from some 40 PTCy-treated patients, along with samples from some 16 of their related bone marrow donors, underwent antigen receptor sequencing.

Related bone marrow donors provided peripheral blood samples on the day of marrow donation. Peripheral blood and bone marrow mononuclear cells were isolated by Ficoll-Hypaque density centrifugation and were cryopreserved. Overall results and qualifications from the work: Donor-recipient similarity was low at 1-2 months but rose over the first year, and later blood repertoires were often dominated by donor CD8+ memory clones. Across the roughly 48 patients, TRB clonality was highly associated with recipient CMV seropositivity and CMV reactivation, and diversity with PTCy was similar to that in the CNI/methotrexate controls. The TRB repertoires of T cells infiltrating skin or the GI tract showed only limited overlap with the TRB repertoires found in blood.

TRB sequencing was run on genomic DNA with either the immunoSEQ assay at survey resolution or the hsTCRB kit. The published analysis was carried out like this. The immunoSEQ software was used for initial read processing, and the LymphoSeq R package was used for repertoire analyses. For each TRB dataset, clonality was calculated as 1 minus normalized Shannon entropy, and the Gini coefficient was computed as well. Phenotypes of unsorted samples were inferred by mapping TRB sequences from sorted subsets of the recipient or donor onto unsorted samples of the same recipient. What TCRdb holds here is the immuneACCESS table cut down to in-frame rearrangements. Part of the clones is not present; checked against another copy, under half of the missing clones reflect an unresolved V gene, and the others are unexplained. V, J and clone size were drawn from that table, and D and trimming were deduced from the DNA. This sample holds under 30,000 clones in total, without any singletons. 2.5% to 3% of the sample lies in the top ten.

The sequenced material came from PBMCs. The receptor's source is a woman aged 55-75 years in good health, CMV-negative, and a related stem cell transplant donor.

The CDR3 is CAVISSQGAQAFF. The sequenced DNA: TGTGCCGTAATTTCCTCACAGGGGGCTCAAGCTTTCTTT. The rearranged segments are TRBV19 and TRBJ1-1; the junction holds 9 bases that match TRBD1. V lost 11 bases and J lost 9 bases, and the count of bases not matched to a germline gene is 13. The CDR3, cysteine through phenylalanine, is 13 amino acids long. Only the CDR3 part of the read is kept: 39 bases, read in frame from the first base. CDR1 and CDR2 (LNHDA, SQIVND) derive from the germline V gene (reference sequence).